A single count supports the clone carrying this TCR beta chain. Its antigen is undetermined. The sample comes from a study of cytomegalovirus exposure and HLA in healthy donors. Study-level points and caveats: While the bulk of TCR sequences proved rare, some public TCRs turned up in many donors. Per published reports, the classifier diagnosed cytomegalovirus status with high specificity and sensitivity. The listing of roughly 160 TCR beta chains classed them as cytomegalovirus-associated.

This table comes from immunoSEQ multiplex PCR, and its TCRdb copy is limited to in-frame clones, with some not included. This sample has roughly 120,000 clones, with 70% to 90% found just once. This CDR3 is 16 amino acids long. Between the trimmed V and J ends, which lost 3 bases and 2 bases, there was a span of 13 bases. Germline CDR1 and CDR2: KGHSH and LQKENI. Sequencing was performed on PBMCs. This chain uses TRBV18 with TRBJ2-2; D not resolved. The TCR originated in a woman between 18 and 30 years old in good health and CMV-seropositive. The CDR3 loop is CASSPIIQTNTGELFF. The CDR3 DNA follows: TGTGCCAGCTCACCTATCATACAGACAAACACCGGGGAGCTGTTTTTT.